The 18 T cell receptor beta chains presented below share a single source sample, sequenced in a study of tumor-infiltrating lymphocytes in primary liver carcinoma. Bulk tissue was left unsorted, and RNA and DNA were co-extracted from about 20-30 mg of it. A constant-region primer primed TCR beta cDNA synthesis from around 500 ng of total RNA. Researchers made the TCR beta libraries by running three nested multiplex PCR rounds with slightly modified ARM-PCR. TRBV1-TRBV30 forward primers paired with a C-beta reverse primer drove the first two PCR rounds, about 10 cycles each. TCRdb used MiXCR to reprocess the multiplex PCR reads, holding one entry per CDR3 protein. The data show tens of thousands of distinct CDR3 sequences, 60% to 75% seen once. Input material: liver tumor tissue from sampling region 3. Subset reported: tumor region T3, left-lateral pole. The receptor source for this set is a man aged 40-49 years with primary liver carcinoma and hepatitis B virus infection.

In this sample, this clonotype turned up a few times. The rearrangement links TRBV4-2 to TRBJ2-6; TRBD2 is a possible D gene (6 bases). From germline, CDR1 is LGHNA and CDR2 YNFKEQ. Trimming left V 6 bases short and J 0 bases short, with 15 bases between. CDR3 length: 17 residues. The CDR3 protein is CASSLEGPHSGANVLTF. CDR3 nucleotides: TGTGCCAGCAGTCTGGAGGGGCCTCACTCTGGGGCCAACGTCCTGACTTTC.

Comments on this clonotype: The CDR3 ends on some other residue instead of the conserved phenylalanine or tryptophan, so this is likely a read error. The chain links TRBV4-2 to TRBJ2-7; 12 bases fit TRBD1. Germline-derived CDR1 and CDR2 are LGHNA and YNFKEQ. This CDR3 comprises 17 residues. V lost 3 bases to trimming and J lost 7 bases; unmatched junction nucleotides: 13. The CDR3 region has the DNA TGTGCCAGCAGCCAGGGCCTACCGGGACAGGGGGCGGGGGAGCAGTACTTG. Translation: CASSQGLPGQGAGEQYL.

This clonotype was seen more than once but under ten times. The CDR3 DNA reads TGTGCCAGCAGCCAATATTCGGGAGGGGACTACGAGCGATACTTC. Protein: CASSQYSGGDYERYF. This chain connects TRBV11-2 to TRBJ2-7, with 8 bases aligning to TRBD2. CDR3 size: 15 residues. Germline V gene sequence: CDR1 SGHAT, CDR2 FQNNGV. V shed 5 bases and J 13 bases; nucleotides not matched to a gene: 19.

This clonotype was seen a single time. CDR3: CASSLTRGDNSPLHF. DNA of the CDR3: TGTGCCAGCAGCTTAACGCGGGGGGACAATTCACCCCTCCACTTT. V usage is TRBV7-3 and J usage is TRBJ1-6; D possibly corresponds to TRBD1 (5 bases). Germline CDR1 is SGHTA and CDR2 is FQGTGA. Trimming left V 0 bases short and J 7 bases short, with 10 bases between. The CDR3 contains 15 residues.

This clonotype has a handful of counts. A much bigger clone sits one base away, suggesting this may be a read error. This chain connects TRBV7-8 to TRBJ2-1; a weak D match, TRBD2 (5 bases). Trimming pared 1 base from V and 7 bases from J, leaving 17 bases between. This CDR3 region has 16 residues. CDR1 is SGHVS, CDR2 FQNEAQ, per germline. The CDR3 is CASSLVVGGYGNEQFF. The DNA of the CDR3 is TGTGCCAGCAGCTTAGTTGTTGGCGGGTACGGAAATGAGCAGTTCTTC.

A remark on this clonotype: Compared with germline, one end of the junction differs, possibly owing to a read error. V is TRBV11-2 and J is TRBJ1-1; the match to TRBD1 covers 10 bases. Per germline, CDR1 SGHAT and CDR2 FQNNGV. The CDR3 covers 17 residues. CDR3 protein: CASSRMGGQGFGTDTLF. The CDR3 DNA reads TGTGCCAGCAGCCGAATGGGGGGACAGGGGTTCGGCACTGATACTCTCTTT.

The table lists this clonotype with a few counts. At one end, the junction sequence differs from germline, possibly due to a read error. The chain links TRBV10-3 to TRBJ2-5; D possibly corresponds to TRBD2 (6 bases). Looked up from germline, CDR1 is ENHRY and CDR2 is SYGVKD. This CDR3 is built from 12 residues. DNA of the CDR3: TGTGCCACCAGTGAGCGGGTGGAGACCCAGCACTTC. Residues: CATSERVETQHF.

This clonotype was seen only a few times. Mismatch with germline at one junction end may stem from a read error. The V call is TRBV6-1, the J call TRBJ1-2; no firm D call. Germline loops: CDR1 MNHNS, CDR2 SASEGT. CDR3 length: 13 amino acids. The CDR3 loop is CASSENWAHGCTF. The CDR3 nucleotides read TGTGCCAGCAGTGAAAACTGGGCGCATGGCTGCACCTTC.

The sample holds one count of this clonotype. At one boundary the junction diverges from the germline segment, which might be a read error. The rearrangement links TRBV29-1 to TRBJ1-1; D call uncertain. Germline-derived CDR1 and CDR2 are SQVTM and ANQGSEA. CDR3 length: 13 amino acids. CDR3 sequence: CSVDASMNTEAFF. The CDR3 bases are TGCAGTGTTGACGCATCCATGAACACTGAAGCTTTCTTT.

This clonotype is a singleton in its sample. The junction differs from germline at one of its ends, possibly a read error. V gene TRBV11-2 combines with J gene TRBJ2-7; a possible D gene is TRBD1 (6 bases). The CDR3 is made up of 13 amino acids. Per germline, CDR1 SGHAT and CDR2 FQNNGV. CDR3 sequence: CASRLGGGYEQYF. The CDR3 DNA reads TGCGCCAGCAGGTTAGGGGGTGGCTACGAGCAGTACTTC.

Concerning this clonotype itself: The conserved closing phenylalanine or tryptophan is absent in this CDR3, likely reflecting a read error. The J gene is TRBJ2-2, the V gene TRBV12-3 or TRBV12-4, with 10 bases aligning to TRBD1. The V and J ends lost 6 bases and 6 bases, in that order; junction bases with no gene match: 10. This CDR3 has 16 amino acids. The CDR3 region has the DNA TGTGCCAGCAGCCCGGGACAGGGGAGGGGTCCCGGGGAGCTGTTTCTT. It specifies CASSPGQGRGPGELFL.

This clonotype came up many times. The chain has TRBV28 and TRBJ2-7; D perhaps matches TRBD1 (5 bases). The CDR3 totals 12 residues. V was trimmed by 5 bases and J by 4 bases, leaving 9 bases between them. Germline CDR1 and CDR2: MDHEN and SYDVKM. The CDR3, as DNA: TGTGCCAGCAGTCTTCAGGGATACGAGCAGTACTTC. The encoded protein is CASSLQGYEQYF.

Notes on this clonotype: At one of its ends the junction is not consistent with the germline gene, which may arise from a read error. CDR3: CASSAGITEAFF. The CDR3, as DNA: TGTGCCAGCAGCGCAGGGATCACTGAGGCTTTCTTT. This sequence joins TRBV12-3 or TRBV12-4 and TRBJ1-1; possibly TRBD1 for D (5 bases). This CDR3 region has 12 residues.

As concerns this clonotype: At one end the junction does not follow the germline gene, possibly because of a read error. The rearrangement joins TRBV6-1 to TRBJ1-5; possibly TRBD1 for D (5 bases). Germline CDR1 and CDR2: MNHNS and SASEGT. The CDR3 has 12 amino acids. The CDR3: CTSTLTGTSRHF. In DNA, the CDR3 is TGCACCAGCACCCTGACGGGGACCTCACGGCATTTT.

With respect to this clonotype: Relative to the germline gene, one junction end is altered; a read error may explain this. The chain couples TRBV2 to TRBJ2-2; no clear D gene. The CDR3 is 13 amino acids. The germline V gene encodes CDR1 SNHLY and CDR2 FYNNEI. CDR3 in DNA: TGTGCCGGCAGTGGATATAGCTCAGGGGAGCTGTTTTTT. This gives the protein CAGSGYSSGELFF. The full variable domain, in which reference TRBV2 and TRBJ2-2 provide the parts outside the CDR3, is EPEVTQTPSHQVTQMGQEVILRCVPISNHLYFYWYRQILGQKVEFLVSFYNNEISEKSEIFDDQFSVERPDGSNFTLKIRSTKLEDSAMYFCAGSGYSSGELFFGEGSRLTVL.

Points on this clonotype: Since a much larger clone is just one base distant, this may be a read error. The CDR3 region has the DNA TGTGACAGCCCTCCCGGGACAGGGGTGAACACTGAAGCTTTCTTT. This sequence encodes CDSPPGTGVNTEAFF. V is TRBV28 and J is TRBJ1-1; the match to TRBD1 covers 10 bases. Germline-derived CDR1 and CDR2 are MDHEN and SYDVKM. CDR3 length: 15 amino acids.

About this clonotype: One junction end does not reproduce the germline sequence, and a read error may be involved. The V gene is TRBV6-2 or TRBV6-3, the J gene TRBJ2-2; TRBD2 agrees at 8 bases. The germline V gene has CDR1 MNHEY and CDR2 SVGEGT. CDR3 length: 15 residues. CDR3 in DNA: TGTGGCAGCAGCCTAAGCGGGAGTCGAGTCGGGGAGCTGTTTTTC. Amino acids: CGSSLSGSRVGELFF.

The V gene is TRBV11-2, the J gene TRBJ2-5; D is unresolved. The CDR3 has 14 residues. Germline CDR1 is SGHAT and CDR2 is FQNNGV. V was cut by 4 bases and J by 10 bases, with 19 bases left in between. The CDR3 coding sequence is TGTGCCAGCAGCTCGACGTGGATATCATTGTTCCAGTACTTC. Translation: CASSSTWISLFQYF.